This T cell receptor beta chain was recorded in a study of monozygotic twins with cystic fibrosis. Across the whole study: Roughly 3 micrograms of fragmented DNA underwent approximately 15 PCR cycles for library preparation.

This table comes from immunoSEQ multiplex PCR, and its TCRdb copy is limited to in-frame clones, with some not included. The sample holds fewer than 10,000 clones, about 98% seen once. Overall study findings and caveats: No link emerged between shared CDR3 counts and age, concordance or severity. V usage most resembled the co-twin in 13 of 16 pairs. Median Simpson clonality of 0.0095 suggested naive T cells predominated.

This CDR3 is 14 amino acids long. CDR1 and CDR2 (germline): MNHEY, SVGAGI. The V end was cut by 6 bases, the J end by 4 bases, with 12 bases between. Worth noting for this clone: Its antigen is not known.

This rearrangement joins TRBV6-5 to TRBJ2-2; D is tentatively TRBD1 or TRBD2 (5 bases each). The sequence came from a girl between 2 and 10 years old with cystic fibrosis. The sequencing input was blood. CDR3 sequence reads: CASRAGDRTGELFF. In DNA, the CDR3 is TGTGCCAGCAGGGCCGGGGACCGCACCGGGGAGCTGTTTTTT.